These 12 T cell receptor beta chains share one sample of origin, sequenced in a study of beta chain features in type 1 diabetes. Study observations and caveats: Moderate yet significant TCRB CDR3 shortening was seen in Type 1 diabetes patients in all four CD4+ subsets.

No antigen has been assigned to these receptors. TCRB transcripts that were expressed got sequenced, as all of the isolated RNA had been reverse transcribed. TCRdb keeps only in-frame clones here, not all; method: immunoSEQ multiplex PCR. Of fewer than 110,000 clones in the sample, approximately 30% are singletons; the top ten hold 0.53%. The sequenced sample was central memory CD4+ T cells from blood. The receptors derive from a woman between 18 and 29 years old with type 1 diabetes.

This clone was counted between two and nine times. J is TRBJ2-5 and V is TRBV28; 13 bases are shared with TRBD2. CDR1 MDHEN and CDR2 SYDVKM come from the germline V gene. Germline trimming cut 5 bases from V and 2 bases from J; bases unmatched to any gene: 5. The CDR3 is 16 residues long. CDR3: CASSPVLAGGQETQYF. CDR3 in DNA: TGTGCCAGCAGTCCGGTACTAGCGGGAGGGCAAGAGACCCAGTACTTC.

This clone was counted a few times. The chain recombines TRBV11-2 with TRBJ1-1, with D possibly TRBD1 on 6 matching bases. Trimming stripped 2 bases from V and 5 bases from J, with 15 bases between. The CDR3 has 15 amino acids. The germline V gene has CDR1 SGHAT and CDR2 FQNNGV. The CDR3 reads CASSLTRQGNTEAFF. CDR3 coding DNA: TGTGCCAGCAGCTTAACCAGGCAGGGGAATACTGAAGCTTTCTTT.

The chain couples TRBV10-1 to TRBJ2-7; D is perhaps TRBD2 (5 bases). Germline CDR1 is WNHNN and CDR2 is SYGVQD (reference sequence). V dropped 6 bases and J dropped 6 bases, with 12 bases sitting between them. The CDR3 runs 12 residues. The chain's CDR3 is CASSRGSSEQYF. Here the CDR3 DNA reads TGCGCCAGCAGCCGCGGGTCGAGCGAGCAGTACTTC.

The CDR3 DNA reads as TGTGCCAGCTCAGGACTAGCGGGGCCAAAGACCCAGTACTTC. Translated, it gives CASSGLAGPKTQYF. The chain is built from TRBV18 and TRBJ2-5; 12 bases match TRBD2. After removal of 5 bases from V and 6 bases from J, the junction contained 4 bases not matched to a gene. The CDR3 has 14 amino acids. Germline CDR1 is KGHSH and CDR2 is LQKENI.

J is TRBJ2-1 and V is TRBV7-9; no firm D call. Germline CDR1 is SEHNR and CDR2 is FQNEAQ (reference sequence). With 3 bases removed from V and 10 bases from J, the gap between germline ends came to 13 bases. The CDR3 has 13 residues. CDR3 in amino acids: CASSFSRTLEQFF. The CDR3 DNA is TGTGCCAGCAGCTTTTCCCGTACTCTAGAGCAGTTCTTC.

The CDR3 is CASRVEGTWNTEAFF. In DNA form, the CDR3 reads TGTGCCAGTAGGGTAGAGGGCACCTGGAACACTGAAGCTTTCTTT. The gene calls are TRBV19 and TRBJ1-1; D is unclear. CDR3 size: 15 residues. The germline V gene has CDR1 LNHDA and CDR2 SQIVND (reference sequence). Trimming left V 6 bases short and J 1 base short, with 15 bases between.

The chain combines TRBV5-6 with TRBJ1-5; TRBD1 agrees at 7 bases. With 4 bases clipped from V and 2 bases from J, the junction kept 9 bases outside the gene matches. Germline V gene data show CDR1 as SGHDT and CDR2 as YYEEEE. The CDR3 runs to 16 residues. This CDR3 is CASSHSGGRGNQPQHF. CDR3 DNA: TGTGCCAGCAGCCATTCAGGGGGTCGTGGCAATCAGCCCCAGCATTTT.

V is TRBV4-1 and J is TRBJ2-5; tentatively, D is TRBD2 (6 bases). Germline CDR1 and CDR2: MGHRA and YSYEKL. Deletions cut 0 bases from V and 3 bases from J, with 11 bases between. This CDR3 contains 15 residues. The CDR3 bases are TGCGCCAGCAGCCAAGATGGGGGAGGCGAAGAGACCCAGTACTTC. Protein sequence: CASSQDGGGEETQYF.

V usage is TRBV5-1 and J usage is TRBJ2-6; 8 bases map to TRBD1. Trimming at V came to 4 bases and at J to 2 bases, leaving 14 bases not matched to a gene. The V gene's germline CDR1 is SGHRS and CDR2 YFSETQ. This CDR3 is built from 19 residues. The DNA of the CDR3 is TGCGCCAGCAGCACCGGTCCAGGGGGCGGGGTTGCTGGGGCCAACGTCCTGACTTTC. Its protein product is CASSTGPGGGVAGANVLTF.

This clone showed up just a few times. The gene calls are TRBV5-6 and TRBJ2-3; 7 bases agree with TRBD2. The CDR3 consists of 15 residues. CDR1 SGHDT and CDR2 YYEEEE come from the germline V gene. After removal of 2 bases from V and 0 bases from J, the junction contained 3 bases not matched to a gene. CDR3 protein: CASSFGEGSTDTQYF. In nucleotides, the CDR3 is TGTGCCAGCAGCTTTGGGGAGGGCAGCACAGATACGCAGTATTTT.

The rearrangement links TRBV7-9 to TRBJ2-7, with TRBD1 identical over 8 bases. The CDR3 is made up of 12 amino acids. Trimming at V came to 3 bases and at J to 6 bases, leaving 1 base not matched to a gene. Germline lookup yields CDR1 SEHNR and CDR2 FQNEAQ (reference sequence). The CDR3 nucleotides are TGTGCCAGCAGCTTCGACAGGGGCGAGCAGTACTTC. It encodes CASSFDRGEQYF.

The V gene is TRBV28, the J gene TRBJ2-1; the match to TRBD1 covers 7 bases. Trimming took 4 bases from V and 3 from J; bases not matched to a gene: 9. The CDR3 loop spans 16 amino acids. Germline lookup yields CDR1 MDHEN and CDR2 SYDVKM. In nucleotides, the CDR3 is TGTGCCAGCAGTTCCAACAGGGGATGGGACTACAATGAGCAGTTCTTC. It yields the protein CASSSNRGWDYNEQFF.